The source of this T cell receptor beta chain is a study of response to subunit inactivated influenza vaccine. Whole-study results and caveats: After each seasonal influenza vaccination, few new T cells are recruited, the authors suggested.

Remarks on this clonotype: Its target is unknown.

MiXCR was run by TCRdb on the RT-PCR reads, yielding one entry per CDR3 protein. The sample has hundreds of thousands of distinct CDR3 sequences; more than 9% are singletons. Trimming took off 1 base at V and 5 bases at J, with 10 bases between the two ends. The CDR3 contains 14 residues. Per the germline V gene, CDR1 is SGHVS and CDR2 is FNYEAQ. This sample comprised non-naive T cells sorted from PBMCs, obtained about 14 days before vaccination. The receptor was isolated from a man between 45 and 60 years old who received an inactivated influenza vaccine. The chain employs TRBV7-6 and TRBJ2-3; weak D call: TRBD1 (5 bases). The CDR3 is CASSLDRRVDTQYF. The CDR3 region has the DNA TGTGCCAGCAGCTTAGATCGCAGGGTAGATACGCAGTATTTT.